The entry below gives a single TCR beta chain sequence along with its context. Its specificity is not known. This entry comes from a study of shared clonotypes between healthy human individuals. Study conclusions and caveats: An effect of sequencing depth on clonotype sharing among donors was expected.

CDR1 is SGHDT and CDR2 is YYEEEE in the germline V gene. V was clipped by 4 bases and J by 0 bases; unmatched bases: 6. The CDR3 contains 16 residues. Under the authors' procedure: Filtering differed because ImmunoSEQ produced junction-only sequences that carried no quality scores. Method: immunoSEQ multiplex PCR; TCRdb's copy keeps in-frame clones and lacks some. For V, J and clone size, that table is used; D and trimming come from the DNA. The sample includes approximately 350,000 clones, around 74% seen only once; the top ten take over 9%. This TCR was recovered from a young man in good health. V gene TRBV5-6 combines with J gene TRBJ2-1, with TRBD1 matching over 8 bases. Sequenced material: memory CD4+ T cells sorted from blood. The subset was: CD45RA-negative fraction. The CDR3 reads CASSRQGIYSYNEQFF. In DNA form, the CDR3 reads TGTGCCAGCAGCCGACAGGGGATCTACTCCTACAATGAGCAGTTCTTC.